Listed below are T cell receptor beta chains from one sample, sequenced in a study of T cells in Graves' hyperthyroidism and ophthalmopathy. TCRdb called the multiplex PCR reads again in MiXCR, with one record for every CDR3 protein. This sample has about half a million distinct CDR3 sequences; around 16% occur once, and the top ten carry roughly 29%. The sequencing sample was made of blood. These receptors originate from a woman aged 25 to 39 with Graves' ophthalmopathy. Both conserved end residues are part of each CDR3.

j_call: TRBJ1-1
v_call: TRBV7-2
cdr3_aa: CASSVGGWNTEAFF

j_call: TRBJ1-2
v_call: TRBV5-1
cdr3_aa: CASSLGSTLDGYTF

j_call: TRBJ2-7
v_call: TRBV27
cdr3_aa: CASSPLAGEGSSYEQYF

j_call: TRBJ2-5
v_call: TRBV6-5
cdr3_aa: CASSYNQGLKETQYF

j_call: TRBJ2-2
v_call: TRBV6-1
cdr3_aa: CASLRTLNTGELFF

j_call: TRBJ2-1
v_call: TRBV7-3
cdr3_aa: CASSLSGSHNEQFF

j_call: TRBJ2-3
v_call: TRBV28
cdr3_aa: CASASSERWGSKDTQYF

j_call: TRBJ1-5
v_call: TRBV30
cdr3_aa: CAWSPPGTTNQPQHF

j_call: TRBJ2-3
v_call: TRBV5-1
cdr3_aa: CASSLDITGATDTQYF

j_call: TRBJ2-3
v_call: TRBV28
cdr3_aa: CASSLTSGRGADTQYF

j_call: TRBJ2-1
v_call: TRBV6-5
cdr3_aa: CASSYVGDEQFF

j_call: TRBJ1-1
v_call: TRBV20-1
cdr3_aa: CSARVNPDTEAFF

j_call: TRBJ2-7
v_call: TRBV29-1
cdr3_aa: CSVTTDSAYEQYF

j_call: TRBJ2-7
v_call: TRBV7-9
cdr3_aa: CASSLSSIYEQYF

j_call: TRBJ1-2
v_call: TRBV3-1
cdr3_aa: CASSQQSTGAGFYTF

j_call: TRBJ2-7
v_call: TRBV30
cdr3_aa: CAWAGDYEQYF

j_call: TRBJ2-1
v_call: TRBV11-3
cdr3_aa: CASSRGLAGGKYNEQFF

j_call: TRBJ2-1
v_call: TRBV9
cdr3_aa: CASSVDPTSGIKHEQFF

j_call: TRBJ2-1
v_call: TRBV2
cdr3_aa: CASAGTSGKYNEQFF

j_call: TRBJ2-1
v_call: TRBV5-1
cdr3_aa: CASSPAQYNEQFF

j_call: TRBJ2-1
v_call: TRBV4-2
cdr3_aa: CASSQGTGGLAEQFF

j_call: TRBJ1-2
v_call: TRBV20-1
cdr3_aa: CSANPTGYGYTF

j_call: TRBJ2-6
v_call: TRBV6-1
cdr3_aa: CASSGGLRQFFSGANVLTF

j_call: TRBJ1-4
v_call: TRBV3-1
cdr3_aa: CASSQLLTATNEKLFF

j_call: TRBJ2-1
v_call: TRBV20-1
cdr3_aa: CSAETGSFSYNEQFF

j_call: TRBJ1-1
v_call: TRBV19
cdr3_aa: CASRDTRNTEAFF

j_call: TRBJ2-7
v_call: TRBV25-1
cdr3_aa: CASSADRDKPYEQYF

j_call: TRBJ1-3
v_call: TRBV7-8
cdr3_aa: CASSATRVQTGNTIYF

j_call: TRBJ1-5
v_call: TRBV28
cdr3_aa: CASSPYRGLGQPQHF

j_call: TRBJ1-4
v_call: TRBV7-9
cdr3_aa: CASSPRDTRRVNEKLFF

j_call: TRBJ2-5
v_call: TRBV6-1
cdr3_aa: CASSYVFGFTRLAGGPDETQYF

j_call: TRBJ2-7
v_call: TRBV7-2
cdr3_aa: CASSLSGVGVAYEQYF

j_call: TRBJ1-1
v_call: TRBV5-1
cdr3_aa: CASSLVSSGQGREAFF

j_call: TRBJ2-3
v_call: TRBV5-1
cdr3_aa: CASSLLAGDFSDTQYF

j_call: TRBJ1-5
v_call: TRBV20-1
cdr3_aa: CSARGTDNQPQHF

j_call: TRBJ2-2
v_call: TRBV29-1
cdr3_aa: CSVEEQGTGELFF

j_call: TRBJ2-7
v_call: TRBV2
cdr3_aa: CASSASLQTGLKQYF

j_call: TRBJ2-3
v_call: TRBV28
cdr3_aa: CASTWASGSTQYF

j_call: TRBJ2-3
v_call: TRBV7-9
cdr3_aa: CASSLDQRGTQYF

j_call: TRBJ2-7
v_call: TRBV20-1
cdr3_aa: CSAPPGLAGEQYF

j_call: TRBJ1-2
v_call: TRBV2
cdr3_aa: CASSPWGTYYGYTF

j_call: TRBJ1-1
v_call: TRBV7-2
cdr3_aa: CASSDGQGAQNTEAFF

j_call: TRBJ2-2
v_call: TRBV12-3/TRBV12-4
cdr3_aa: CASRRAGGYTGELFF

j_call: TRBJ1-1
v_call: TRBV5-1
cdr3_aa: CASSFVAENTEAFF

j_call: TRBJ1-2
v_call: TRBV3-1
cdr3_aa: CASSLTHWDYGYTF

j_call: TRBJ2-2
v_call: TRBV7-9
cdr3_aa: CASSISPRVGELFF